Following are 14 T cell receptor beta chains from one sample sequenced in a study of CD8+ T cells in alopecia areata. Treatment: oral pan-JAK inhibitor, 5-10 mg twice daily. cDNA prepared by RNA extraction and subsequent reverse transcription served as the template for sequencing. TCRdb keeps only in-frame clones here, not all; method: immunoSEQ multiplex PCR. This table holds more than 200,000 clones, approximately 40% found once. Sample: CD4+ T cells sorted from blood, taken between weeks 36 and 40, from a patient treated with tofacitinib. The receptors here all came from a human donor with alopecia areata.

This clone was observed at least ten times. V gene TRBV7-2 combines with J gene TRBJ2-5; tentative D call: TRBD2 (6 bases). CDR1 is SGHTA, CDR2 FQGNSA, per germline. CDR3 length: 15 residues. Trimming shortened V by 0 bases and J by 4 bases, and 12 bases separated the two germline ends. The CDR3 is CASSLARDLLETQYF. For the CDR3, the DNA is TGTGCCAGCAGCTTAGCGCGGGACCTCCTAGAGACCCAGTACTTC. Combining the CDR3 with reference TRBV7-2 and TRBJ2-5 gives the whole variable domain GAGVSQSPSNKVTEKGKDVELRCDPISGHTALYWYRQSLGQGLEFLIYFQGNSAPDKSGLPSDRFSAERTGGSVSTLTIQRTQQEDSAVYLCASSLARDLLETQYFGPGTRLLVL.

V gene TRBV27 combines with J gene TRBJ2-1; D is uncertain. The CDR3 consists of 13 residues. V was clipped by 5 bases and J by 9 bases, with 14 bases between them. From germline, CDR1 is MNHEY and CDR2 SMNVEV (reference sequence). For the CDR3, the DNA is TGTGCCAGCAGTCCCCCAGTGGGCACTGAGCAGTTCTTC. It is translated as CASSPPVGTEQFF.

The V and J genes are TRBV7-9 and TRBJ1-2, with TRBD1 as a possible D gene (5 bases). Trimming took 3 bases from V and 5 from J, leaving 7 bases between them. The CDR3 runs 12 residues. Germline V gene sequence: CDR1 SEHNR, CDR2 FQNEAQ (reference sequence). This CDR3 is CASSLTAYGYTF. The CDR3 coding sequence is TGTGCCAGCAGCTTGACAGCGTATGGCTACACCTTC.

There are a few counts of this clone. The V and J genes are TRBV29-1 and TRBJ2-5; D unresolved. Trimming pared 5 bases from V and 1 base from J, leaving 5 bases between. The CDR3 consists of 11 residues. Germline V lookup: CDR1 SQVTM, CDR2 ANQGSEA. The CDR3 nucleotides are TGCAGCGTTAATCCCCAAGAGACCCAGTACTTC. The encoded protein is CSVNPQETQYF.

The chain joins TRBV7-2 to TRBJ2-1, with D unresolved. CDR3 length equals 14 residues. Trimming stripped 1 base from V and 5 bases from J, with 9 bases between. CDR1 and CDR2 (germline): SGHTA, FQGNSA. CDR3 sequence: CASSLVGSHNEQFF. CDR3 sequence (DNA): TGTGCCAGCAGCTTAGTCGGCTCTCACAATGAGCAGTTCTTC.

The chain uses TRBV7-2 and TRBJ2-1; D possibly corresponds to TRBD2 (5 bases). Germline-derived CDR1 and CDR2 are SGHTA and FQGNSA. The CDR3 totals 15 residues. V lost 6 bases and J lost 13, with 25 bases in between. CDR3 in amino acids: CASSSGQAGNNGQFF. CDR3 bases: TGTGCCAGCAGTTCAGGCCAAGCCGGGAACAATGGTCAGTTCTTC.

The chain is built from TRBV29-1 and TRBJ2-1; D is perhaps TRBD1 or TRBD2 (5 bases each). The CDR3 loop spans 14 amino acids. Deletions cut 3 bases from V and 13 bases from J, with 22 bases between. Germline V gene lookup returns CDR1 SQVTM and CDR2 ANQGSEA. The CDR3 DNA reads TGCAGCGTTGAGTTCGGGGACGCGTCCTCTCGTCAGTTCTTC. It codes for CSVEFGDASSRQFF.

The chain carries TRBV6-1 and TRBJ1-1; D perhaps matches TRBD1 (5 bases). CDR3 length: 12 residues. Between the trimmed V and J ends, which lost 7 bases and 8 bases, there was a span of 14 bases. Germline V CDR1 and CDR2: MNHNS, SASEGT. CDR3 in DNA: TGTGCCAGCACCCGCGGGACTCACGAAGCTTTCTTT. This codes for CASTRGTHEAFF.

The chain is built from TRBV18 and TRBJ2-5; tentative D call: TRBD2 (6 bases). V was clipped by 2 bases and J by 5 bases, with 15 bases between them. CDR3 length: 15 amino acids. Per germline, CDR1 KGHSH and CDR2 LQKENI. This chain's CDR3 is CASSPGQGGRETQYF. The CDR3 coding sequence is TGTGCCAGCTCACCAGGGCAGGGAGGCCGGGAGACCCAGTACTTC.

This clone was detected a few times. A much larger clone lies a single base off, so this may be a read error. The V call is TRBV4-1, the J call TRBJ2-7; D gene unclear. Deletions cut 1 base from V and 0 bases from J, with 7 bases between. CDR3 size: 14 residues. Germline CDR1 reads MGHRA; CDR2 reads YSYEKL. The CDR3 DNA reads as TGCGCCAGCAGCCAAGGGGAATCCTCCTACGAGCAGTACTTC. Its translation: CASSQGESSYEQYF.

J is TRBJ1-1 and V is TRBV15, with a tentative D call TRBD1 (6 bases). The CDR3 is made up of 18 amino acids. The V end lost 1 base, the J end lost 1 base, and 19 bases lay between the germline ends. Germline assignment: CDR1 LNHNV and CDR2 YYDKDF (reference sequence). The CDR3 loop is CATSRGGTGIKRNTEAFF. For the CDR3, the DNA is TGTGCCACCAGCAGAGGTGGAACAGGGATAAAGAGGAACACTGAAGCTTTCTTT.

This clone was picked up a small number of times. CDR3 DNA sequence: TGTGCCAGCAGCCGCCGACAGGTGACGACTACAGATACGCAGTATTTT. This codes for CASSRRQVTTTDTQYF. The chain has TRBV7-3 and TRBJ2-3, with D maybe TRBD1 (6 bases). Trimming pared 5 bases from V and 3 bases from J, leaving 18 bases between. The germline V gene encodes CDR1 SGHTA and CDR2 FQGTGA. This CDR3 contains 16 residues.

This clone turned up a few times. This sequence joins TRBV30 and TRBJ1-6; D is ambiguous. This CDR3 contains 13 residues. V lost 8 bases, J lost 7 bases, and 15 bases lay in between. Germline assignment: CDR1 GTSNPN and CDR2 SVGIG (reference sequence). CDR3 nucleotides: TGTGCCCGGACCTCCTCGGAGAATTCACCCCTCCACTTT. Translating gives CARTSSENSPLHF.

V usage is TRBV30 and J usage is TRBJ2-1, with a possible D match to TRBD2 (5 bases). The CDR3 is 12 residues long. V was cut by 5 bases and J by 7 bases, with 12 bases left in between. Germline CDR1 reads GTSNPN; CDR2 reads SVGIG (reference sequence). The CDR3 DNA reads as TGTGCCTGGGGTACGGGATCGAATGAGCAGTTCTTC. Translation: CAWGTGSNEQFF.